This record concerns one TCR beta chain sequence. The CDR3 contains 13 residues. Germline V gene sequence: CDR1 SGHVS, CDR2 FQNEAQ. Trimming removed 2 bases from V and 3 bases from J, with 5 bases in between. The sample belongs to a study of blood T cell repertoires in COVID-19. Original data processing: Estimates of nucleated cell counts were drawn from the amplification of reference gene primers. Assay: immunoSEQ multiplex PCR; the TCRdb copy retains only in-frame clones and omits some. V and J calls plus clone size are reproduced from that table; the DNA served to infer D and trimming. The sample carries some 200,000 clones, 60% to 85% recorded once.

The genes are TRBV7-8 and TRBJ1-3; D is uncertain. Sequenced sample: peripheral blood. This clonotype was obtained from a woman aged 45-59 years with active or convalescent COVID-19. In DNA form, the CDR3 reads TGTGCCAGCAGCTTATCCGGTGGAAACACCATATATTTT. This encodes CASSLSGGNTIYF.